Below are 21 T cell receptor beta chains sequenced from a single sample in a study of response to subunit inactivated influenza vaccine. TCRdb ran MiXCR on the RT-PCR reads and lists one entry per CDR3 protein. This table holds about 580,000 distinct CDR3 sequences, roughly 15% found once. The material sequenced was PBMCs from blood, taken 11 to 12 days after vaccination. The receptors come from a man aged 50-60 years who received an inactivated influenza vaccine.

The rearrangement joins TRBV6-1 to TRBJ2-7; no reliable D call. This CDR3 has 17 amino acids. V lost 6 bases to trimming and J lost 3 bases, with 24 bases between them. Germline CDR1 is MNHNS and CDR2 is SASEGT. CDR3 loop: CASSSQVGSGLFYEQYF. DNA of the CDR3: TGTGCCAGCAGCTCCCAAGTAGGGTCGGGTCTCTTCTACGAGCAGTACTTC.

This clonotype was seen a few times. The chain has TRBV4-2 and TRBJ1-5, with TRBD1 matching 7 bases. The CDR3 contains 15 residues. J was trimmed by 6 bases and V by 0 bases; bases with no gene match: 5. In germline, CDR1 is LGHNA, CDR2 YNFKEQ. CDR3 in amino acids: CASSQETGVSQPQHF. CDR3 bases: TGTGCCAGCAGCCAAGAAACAGGGGTGAGTCAGCCCCAGCATTTT.

In its sample, this clonotype was seen once. Being one base from a much bigger clone, this may be a read error. The rearrangement links TRBV18 to TRBJ1-1, with TRBD1 identical over 10 bases. Germline-derived CDR1 and CDR2 are KGHSH and LQKENI. This CDR3 is built from 13 residues. CDR3 DNA: TGTGCCAGCTCCTTGGACAGGGGGATTGAAGGTTTCTTT. This translates into CASSLDRGIEGFF.

This clonotype was counted at least ten times. The rearrangement links TRBV29-1 to TRBJ1-4; D gene uncertain. The CDR3 is 12 amino acids. Trimming took 4 bases from V and 7 from J, leaving 10 bases between them. Germline CDR1 is SQVTM and CDR2 is ANQGSEA. CDR3 nucleotides: TGCAGCGTTGGTTGGTTTGGTGAAAAACTGTTTTTT. This gives the protein CSVGWFGEKLFF.

In its sample, this clonotype was seen a few times. Sequence at one end of the junction differs from germline and may be a read error. The chain recombines TRBV14 with TRBJ2-7, with D uncertain. The germline CDR1 and CDR2 sequences are SGHDN and FVKESK. CDR3 length equals 12 residues. In DNA, the CDR3 is TGTGCCAGCAGCCAAGGGTCCTCCGAGCAGTACTTC. It codes for CASSQGSSEQYF.

The rearrangement uses TRBV6-5 and TRBJ2-5, with 8 bases that match TRBD2. The length of the CDR3 is 15 residues. Germline V CDR1 and CDR2: MNHEY, SVGAGI. The V and J ends lost 0 bases and 2 bases, in that order; junction bases with no gene match: 2. CDR3 residues: CASSYSSGVQETQYF. Here the CDR3 DNA reads TGTGCCAGCAGTTACTCTAGCGGGGTTCAAGAGACCCAGTACTTC.

This clonotype appeared a few times. The chain carries TRBV6-5 and TRBJ1-2; D is perhaps TRBD1 (6 bases). Germline-derived CDR1 and CDR2 are MNHEY and SVGAGI. This CDR3 region has 14 residues. The ends were cut back, 0 bases at V and 8 bases at J, with 13 bases in the middle. The CDR3 nucleotides are TGTGCCAGCAGTTACTCTGGGGGCCCCTGGGGCTACACCTTC. Its protein product is CASSYSGGPWGYTF.

The table lists this clonotype with a few counts. The chain has TRBV5-6 and TRBJ2-5; TRBD1 is a possible D gene (6 bases). V gave up 2 bases and J gave up 6 bases, with 11 bases separating them. This CDR3 has 13 amino acids. Germline CDR1 and CDR2: SGHDT and YYEEEE. The CDR3 spells CASSFTGKQTQYF. CDR3 bases: TGTGCCAGCAGCTTTACAGGGAAACAGACCCAGTACTTC.

In this sample, this clonotype turned up a few times. This chain links TRBV20-1 with TRBJ2-7; 7 bases fit TRBD1. The CDR3 runs to 15 residues. The germline V gene has CDR1 DFQATT and CDR2 SNEGSKA (reference sequence). Trimming cost V 4 bases and J 3 bases; bases outside gene matches: 12. In nucleotides, the CDR3 is TGCAGTGCTATCCCAAATCGGGACAGTGGCTACGAGCAGTACTTC. Translating it yields CSAIPNRDSGYEQYF.

The chain recombines TRBV12-3 or TRBV12-4 with TRBJ1-1; 7 bases line up with TRBD1. The CDR3 spans 16 residues. The ends lost 6 bases at V and 0 bases at J; junction bases unmatched: 10. The CDR3 is CASRPPPGQMNTEAFF. CDR3 sequence (DNA): TGTGCCAGCAGACCGCCCCCGGGACAGATGAACACTGAAGCTTTCTTT.

The chain has TRBV29-1 and TRBJ1-4; 7 nucleotides align to TRBD1. The germline CDR1 and CDR2 sequences are SQVTM and ANQGSEA. The trim removed 3 bases at V and 5 bases at J, leaving 6 bases unmatched. The CDR3 totals 14 residues. CDR3 in DNA: TGCAGCGTTGATCAGGGGGGCAAGAATGAAAAACTGTTTTTT. Translation: CSVDQGGKNEKLFF.

The chain joins TRBV20-1 to TRBJ2-7; maybe TRBD1 (6 bases). The CDR3 runs to 14 residues. From germline, CDR1 is DFQATT and CDR2 SNEGSKA (reference sequence). The germline V and J ends were trimmed by 6 bases and 0 bases, with 15 bases remaining between them. CDR3 nucleotide sequence: TGCAGTGCCAAAGACAGGCGGAACTCCTACGAGCAGTACTTC. This gives the protein CSAKDRRNSYEQYF.

The chain combines TRBV5-1 with TRBJ2-1, with D hard to call. V lost 0 bases and J 5 bases, leaving 9 bases between the germline ends. This CDR3 is built from 14 residues. CDR1 and CDR2 from the germline V gene are SGHRS and YFSETQ. As DNA, the CDR3 is TGCGCCAGCAGCTTGGAACGCTTTGACAATGAGCAGTTCTTC. Translated, it gives CASSLERFDNEQFF.

In DNA form, the CDR3 reads TGTGCCAGCAGCTTAGGGGTCCTGCAGTACTTC. It codes for CASSLGVLQYF. The rearrangement uses TRBV7-2 and TRBJ2-7, with D unresolved. The germline V gene encodes CDR1 SGHTA and CDR2 FQGNSA. CDR3 length: 11 amino acids. Trimming left V 1 base short and J 9 bases short, with 7 bases between.

The sample holds a few counts of this clonotype. The chain carries TRBV20-1 and TRBJ2-4, with a tentative D call TRBD2 (6 bases). From germline, CDR1 is DFQATT and CDR2 SNEGSKA (reference sequence). The V gene lost 6 bases and the J gene lost 0 bases, with 21 bases spanning the gap. CDR3 length: 17 amino acids. For the CDR3, the DNA is TGCAGTGCGTACGCCAGTGGGAGGCTTCTAGCCAAAAACATTCAGTACTTC. It specifies CSAYASGRLLAKNIQYF.

V usage is TRBV12-3 or TRBV12-4 and J usage is TRBJ2-1; D may be TRBD1 (7 bases). CDR3 length: 14 amino acids. With 7 bases removed from V and 0 bases from J, the gap between germline ends came to 10 bases. CDR3 residues: CASTRGASYNEQFF. CDR3 DNA: TGTGCCAGCACCAGGGGGGCCTCCTACAATGAGCAGTTCTTC.

This clonotype was counted ten times or more. This chain joins TRBV2 and TRBJ1-2; 8 nucleotides match TRBD1. In germline, CDR1 is SNHLY, CDR2 FYNNEI. The CDR3 runs 14 residues. V gave up 7 bases and J gave up 8 bases; unmatched junction bases: 12. CDR3 protein: CASKPDREVGGYTF. CDR3 DNA sequence: TGTGCCAGCAAGCCGGACAGGGAGGTCGGCGGCTACACCTTC.

This clonotype was counted between two and nine times. The J gene is TRBJ2-1, the V gene TRBV11-3; D ambiguous. CDR1 SGHNT and CDR2 YENEEA come from the germline V gene. The V end was cut by 5 bases, the J end by 9 bases, with 14 bases between. This CDR3 region has 13 residues. The CDR3 sequence: CASSLVSAGEQFF. For the CDR3, the DNA is TGTGCCAGCAGCCTCGTCTCCGCAGGTGAGCAGTTCTTC.

The chain couples TRBV12-3 or TRBV12-4 to TRBJ2-1; TRBD2 aligns across 13 bases. J lost 2 bases, V lost 6 bases, and 10 bases had no gene match. The CDR3 contains 18 residues. The CDR3: CASSTGLAGTPAYNEQFF. The DNA for the CDR3 is TGTGCCAGCAGCACGGGACTAGCGGGAACTCCGGCCTACAATGAGCAGTTCTTC.

This clonotype occurred a few times. CDR3 sequence (DNA): TGTGCCAGCAGCTGGGGACACCATAATCAGCCCCAGCATTTT. Protein sequence: CASSWGHHNQPQHF. The chain combines TRBV7-2 with TRBJ1-5; weak D call: TRBD1 (6 bases). V dropped 4 bases and J dropped 4 bases, with 11 bases sitting between them. The CDR3 sequence is 14 residues long. Germline V lookup: CDR1 SGHTA, CDR2 FQGNSA.

This chain connects TRBV14 to TRBJ2-1, with D possibly matching TRBD1 (5 bases). Trimming pared 1 base from V and 4 bases from J, leaving 20 bases between. This CDR3 is 18 amino acids long. Looked up from germline, CDR1 is SGHDN and CDR2 is FVKESK. The CDR3 protein is CASSQAHRQGWGYNEQFF. The CDR3 nucleotides are TGTGCCAGCAGCCAAGCCCATCGGCAGGGTTGGGGATACAATGAGCAGTTCTTC.